Following are 17 T cell receptor beta chains from one sample sequenced in a study of T cells in localized non-small cell lung cancer. TCRdb keeps only in-frame clones here, not all; method: immunoSEQ multiplex PCR. The sample holds roughly 34,000 clones, about nine tenths seen once. Sequences were derived from peripheral blood mononuclear cells, sampled before any cancer treatment. Source of these receptors: a man between 40 and 70 years old with stage III lung adenocarcinoma.

The chain recombines TRBV28 with TRBJ1-2, with a tentative D call TRBD1 (6 bases). Per the germline V gene, CDR1 is MDHEN and CDR2 is SYDVKM. Trimming pared 4 bases from V and 2 bases from J, leaving 14 bases between. This CDR3 is built from 15 residues. CDR3 nucleotide sequence: TGTGCCAGCAGTTCGGGGACACTGAGCAACTATGGCTACACCTTC. It translates to CASSSGTLSNYGYTF.

This clone was found a few times. The V and J genes are TRBV2 and TRBJ2-7; weak D call: TRBD1 (6 bases). Trimming took off 7 bases at V and 3 bases at J, with 13 bases between the two ends. Germline V gives CDR1 SNHLY, CDR2 FYNNEI. The CDR3 has 13 amino acids. CDR3 protein: CASKGDLSYEQYF. CDR3 DNA: TGTGCCAGCAAGGGGGACCTCAGCTACGAGCAGTACTTC. The complete variable domain, with remaining parts taken from reference TRBV2 and TRBJ2-7, reads EPEVTQTPSHQVTQMGQEVILRCVPISNHLYFYWYRQILGQKVEFLVSFYNNEISEKSEIFDDQFSVERPDGSNFTLKIRSTKLEDSAMYFCASKGDLSYEQYFGPGTRLTVT.

V gene TRBV2 combines with J gene TRBJ2-3, with D maybe TRBD2 (7 bases). The germline V gene has CDR1 SNHLY and CDR2 FYNNEI. V gave up 6 bases and J gave up 1 base, with 14 bases separating them. The CDR3 is 15 amino acids. The CDR3 reads CASRSSGGRTDTQYF. The CDR3 DNA is TGTGCCAGCAGGAGCTCGGGGGGCCGCACAGATACGCAGTATTTT.

The chain couples TRBV7-9 to TRBJ1-6, with 10 bases lining up with TRBD1. Germline CDR1 and CDR2: SEHNR and FQNEAQ (reference sequence). The CDR3 extends over 16 amino acids. The ends lost 1 base at V and 11 bases at J; junction bases unmatched: 8. In nucleotides, the CDR3 is TGTGCCAGCAGCTTAGTGGGGGGACAGGGGAGACCACCCCTCCACTTT. It codes for CASSLVGGQGRPPLHF.

The chain couples TRBV19 to TRBJ1-5; no firm D call. V was pared by 5 bases and J by 4 bases, with 6 bases between. This CDR3 region has 12 residues. Germline V gene sequence: CDR1 LNHDA, CDR2 SQIVND (reference sequence). CDR3 nucleotide sequence: TGTGCCAGTAGTGCAATGAATCAGCCCCAGCATTTT. This codes for CASSAMNQPQHF. Variable domain in full (rest from reference TRBV19 and TRBJ1-5): DGGITQSPKYLFRKEGQNVTLSCEQNLNHDAMYWYRQDPGQGLRLIYYSQIVNDFQKGDIAEGYSVSREKKESFPLTVTSAQKNPTAFYLCASSAMNQPQHFGDGTRLSIL.

This rearrangement joins TRBV6-5 to TRBJ1-5; 7 bases map to TRBD1. Germline values: CDR1 MNHEY, CDR2 SVGAGI. The CDR3 has 15 residues. Trimming at V came to 0 bases and at J to 5 bases, leaving 4 bases not matched to a gene. The CDR3 reads CASSYSKGGHQPQHF. The CDR3 region has the DNA TGTGCCAGCAGTTACTCGAAAGGGGGCCATCAGCCCCAGCATTTT.

The chain uses TRBV7-9 and TRBJ2-7; TRBD2 agrees at 11 bases. This CDR3 spans 17 amino acids. Trimming took 5 bases from V and 3 from J; bases not matched to a gene: 12. Germline CDR1 reads SEHNR; CDR2 reads FQNEAQ (reference sequence). CDR3 residues: CASSPGTSGLPLYEQYF. The DNA for the CDR3 is TGTGCCAGCAGCCCTGGGACTAGCGGATTACCCCTCTACGAGCAGTACTTC.

This clone is labeled medium-sized. The chain couples TRBV2 to TRBJ1-6; 8 bases line up with TRBD1. In germline, CDR1 is SNHLY, CDR2 FYNNEI. Unmatched junction bases numbered 8, after V lost 6 bases and J lost 7 bases. This CDR3 region has 15 residues. The CDR3 spells CASRGGQVTNSPLHF. CDR3 coding DNA: TGTGCCAGCAGGGGGGGACAGGTGACGAATTCACCCCTCCACTTT.

The V gene is TRBV30, the J gene TRBJ1-2; 12 nucleotides agree with TRBD1. Germline V gene sequence: CDR1 GTSNPN, CDR2 SVGIG (reference sequence). After removal of 5 bases from V and 4 bases from J, the junction contained 8 bases not matched to a gene. CDR3 length: 15 residues. CDR3 amino acids: CAWGGQGAAIYGYTF. CDR3 coding DNA: TGTGCCTGGGGGGGACAGGGGGCTGCCATCTATGGCTACACCTTC.

The gene calls are TRBV7-3 and TRBJ2-3, with D tentatively TRBD2 (6 bases). This CDR3 is built from 17 residues. V was clipped by 0 bases and J by 0 bases, with 13 bases between them. The germline CDR1 and CDR2 sequences are SGHTA and FQGTGA. The CDR3 region is CASSLTPRGTSTDTQYF. In nucleotides, the CDR3 is TGTGCCAGCAGCTTAACGCCCCGCGGGACTAGCACAGATACGCAGTATTTT.

The genes are TRBV11-2 and TRBJ2-1, with D tentatively TRBD2 (5 bases). Germline V gene data show CDR1 as SGHAT and CDR2 as FQNNGV. There are 15 residues in the CDR3. Trimming removed 4 bases from V and 0 bases from J, with 10 bases in between. The CDR3 region has the DNA TGTGCCAGCAGCTCGGGATTGAGCTCCTACAATGAGCAGTTCTTC. This encodes CASSSGLSSYNEQFF. Using reference TRBV11-2 and TRBJ2-1 for the parts outside the CDR3, the full variable domain is EAGVAQSPRYKIIEKRQSVAFWCNPISGHATLYWYQQILGQGPKLLIQFQNNGVVDDSQLPKDRFSAERLKGVDSTLKIQPAKLEDSAVYLCASSSGLSSYNEQFFGPGTRLTVL.

CDR3 sequence: CASSLNRASPLHF. The CDR3 region has the DNA TGTGCCAGCAGCCTGAATCGCGCTTCACCCCTCCACTTT. The chain combines TRBV7-6 with TRBJ1-6; D gene unclear. The CDR3 is 13 amino acids. The germline V and J ends were trimmed by 5 bases and 9 bases, with 11 bases remaining between them. Germline V gene data show CDR1 as SGHVS and CDR2 as FNYEAQ.

The V call is TRBV5-8, the J call TRBJ1-3; no definite D call. Trimming took off 4 bases at V and 0 bases at J, with 11 bases between the two ends. The CDR3 is made up of 15 amino acids. The V gene's germline CDR1 is SGHTS and CDR2 YDEGEE. The CDR3 DNA follows: TGTGCCAGCAGCACGGGTACTTACTCTGGAAACACCATATATTTT. Its protein is CASSTGTYSGNTIYF.

This clone was counted a few times. This chain links TRBV30 with TRBJ1-1; tentatively, D is TRBD1 (5 bases). Germline loops: CDR1 GTSNPN, CDR2 SVGIG (reference sequence). Trimming pared 2 bases from V and 7 bases from J, leaving 11 bases between. The CDR3 has 12 residues. In nucleotides, the CDR3 is TGTGCCTGGAGTAGGGGCCCCGGTGAAGCTTTCTTT. Its translation is CAWSRGPGEAFF.

V is TRBV12-5 and J is TRBJ2-1; 7 bases fit TRBD1. Unmatched junction bases numbered 4, after V lost 3 bases and J lost 2 bases. The CDR3 extends over 15 amino acids. Per the germline V gene, CDR1 is LGHNT and CDR2 is FRNRAP. The CDR3 is CASGFGTATYNEQFF. Here the CDR3 DNA reads TGTGCTAGTGGTTTCGGGACAGCTACCTACAATGAGCAGTTCTTC.

The chain has TRBV7-8 and TRBJ1-5; D uncertain. This CDR3 is 13 amino acids long. V gave up 1 base and J gave up 6 bases, with 7 bases separating them. Per germline, CDR1 SGHVS and CDR2 FQNEAQ. The CDR3 DNA reads as TGTGCCAGCAGCTTAGACTTTGGTCAGCCCCAGCATTTT. Its protein product is CASSLDFGQPQHF.

This chain uses TRBV5-1 with TRBJ2-1; D not certain. Per the germline V gene, CDR1 is SGHRS and CDR2 is YFSETQ. This CDR3 has 13 residues. Trimming shortened V by 0 bases and J by 5 bases, and 6 bases separated the two germline ends. The CDR3 protein is CASSLVADNEQFF. In DNA, the CDR3 is TGCGCCAGCAGCTTGGTAGCAGACAATGAGCAGTTCTTC. Full variable domain (missing parts from reference TRBV5-1 and TRBJ2-1): KAGVTQTPRYLIKTRGQQVTLSCSPISGHRSVSWYQQTPGQGLQFLFEYFSETQRNKGNFPGRFSGRQFSNSRSEMNVSTLELGDSALYLCASSLVADNEQFFGPGTRLTVL.